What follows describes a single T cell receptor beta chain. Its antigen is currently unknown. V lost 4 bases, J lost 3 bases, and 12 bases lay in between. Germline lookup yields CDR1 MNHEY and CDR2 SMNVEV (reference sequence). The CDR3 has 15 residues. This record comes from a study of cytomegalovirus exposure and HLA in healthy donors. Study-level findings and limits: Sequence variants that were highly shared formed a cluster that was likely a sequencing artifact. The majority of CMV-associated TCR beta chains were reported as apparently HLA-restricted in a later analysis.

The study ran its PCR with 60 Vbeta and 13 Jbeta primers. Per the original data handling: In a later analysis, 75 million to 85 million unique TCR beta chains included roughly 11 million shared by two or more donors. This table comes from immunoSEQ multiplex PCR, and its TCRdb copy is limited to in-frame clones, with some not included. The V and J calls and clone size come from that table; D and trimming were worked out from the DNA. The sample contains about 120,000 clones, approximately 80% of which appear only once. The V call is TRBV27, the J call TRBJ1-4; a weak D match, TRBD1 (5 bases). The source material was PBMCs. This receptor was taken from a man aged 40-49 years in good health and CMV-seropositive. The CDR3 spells CASSYRGRSNEKLFF. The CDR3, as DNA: TGTGCCAGCAGTTACCGGGGGAGGTCTAATGAAAAACTGTTTTTT. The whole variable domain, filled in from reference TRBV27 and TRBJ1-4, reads EAQVTQNPRYLITVTGKKLTVTCSQNMNHEYMSWYRQDPGLGLRQIYYSMNVEVTDKGDVPEGYKVSRKEKRNFPLILESPSPNQTSLYFCASSYRGRSNEKLFFGSGTQLSVL.